This note documents a single T cell receptor beta chain sequence. Its target is unknown. This sample is part of a study of cytomegalovirus exposure and HLA in healthy donors. General study points: Reports showed the classifier diagnosing cytomegalovirus status with high specificity and sensitivity. A later analysis, which compared TCR beta chains of equal frequency, found the HLA-associated ones more clonally expanded. A later analysis found TCR association rates differed by HLA locus, highest for DRB1 and lowest for HLA-C.

A multiplex PCR was run with 60 Vbeta primers and 13 Jbeta primers. The method was immunoSEQ multiplex PCR; TCRdb's version includes in-frame clones alone and lacks a portion of them. The sample lists about 180,000 clones, 76% occurring once. CDR1 is SGHTA and CDR2 is FQGTGA in the germline V gene. Trimming removed 5 bases from V and 4 bases from J; junction bases left unmatched: 7. This CDR3 has 16 residues. Sequencing used PBMCs. This TCR derives from a man younger than 35 in good health and CMV-seronegative. This chain joins TRBV7-3 and TRBJ2-2; 10 bases line up with TRBD2. CDR3 region: CASSRTLAGATGELFF. The CDR3 DNA is TGTGCCAGCAGCCGAACTCTAGCGGGGGCCACCGGGGAGCTGTTTTTT. Filled out from reference TRBV7-3 and TRBJ2-2, the complete variable domain reads GAGVSQTPSNKVTEKGKYVELRCDPISGHTALYWYRQSLGQGPEFLIYFQGTGAADDSGLPNDRFFAVRPEGSVSTLKIQRTERGDSAVYLCASSRTLAGATGELFFGEGSRLTVL.